These T cell receptor beta chains were read from a single sample in a study of blood T cell repertoires in COVID-19. Profiling relied on immunoSEQ multiplex PCR, and the TCRdb table lists in-frame clones only, not all of them. The data contain hundreds of thousands of clones, approximately 90% of them singletons. The sample comprised PBMCs or T cells enriched from blood (not recorded which). The origin of the receptors is a man between 25 and 39 years old who had recovered from COVID-19. Both conserved end residues are part of each CDR3. The order of the fields is CDR3 DNA, CDR3 protein, clone size, D gene, V gene, J gene. D genes are given only for firm matches. Expanded clones get a size class; other rows say once, few or many, or leave the size out.

DNA: TGTGCCAGTAGTGGGTTAGCGGGGGAGACCCAGTACTTC
CDR3: CASSGLAGETQYF
size: .
D: TRBD2
V: TRBV19
J: TRBJ2-5

DNA: TGTGCCTGGAGGGGACTAGCGGGAGCCTTGTGGGTCGACACAGATACGCAGTATTTT
CDR3: CAWRGLAGALWVDTDTQYF
size: .
D: TRBD2
V: TRBV30
J: TRBJ2-3

DNA: TGTGCCAGCAGACCGCCGGGACAGGTGACGGAAAAACTGTTTTTT
CDR3: CASRPPGQVTEKLFF
size: .
D: TRBD1
V: TRBV28
J: TRBJ1-4

DNA: TGTGCCAGCAGCTTTACGACAGGGGGGAACACCGGGGAGCTGTTTTTT
CDR3: CASSFTTGGNTGELFF
size: .
D: TRBD1
V: TRBV7-9
J: TRBJ2-2

DNA: TGTGCCAGCAGCTTAGGACTAGCGGAAGCCTCCTACGAGCAGTACTTC
CDR3: CASSLGLAEASYEQYF
size: .
D: TRBD2
V: TRBV11-2
J: TRBJ2-7

DNA: TGTGCCAGTAGTATGCCCCCCGGACTAGCGTTGAAAAACATTCAGTACTTC
CDR3: CASSMPPGLALKNIQYF
size: .
D: TRBD2
V: TRBV19
J: TRBJ2-4

DNA: TGTGCCAGCAGCTTACCCTCGACTAGCGGGAGTTACGAGCAGTACTTC
CDR3: CASSLPSTSGSYEQYF
size: few
D: TRBD2
V: TRBV7-9
J: TRBJ2-7

DNA: TGCGCCAGCAGCTTGGGTCTAGCGCAAGAGACCCAGTACTTC
CDR3: CASSLGLAQETQYF
size: .
D: .
V: TRBV5-1
J: TRBJ2-5

DNA: TGTGCCAGCAGCGAAGGGAGGACTGAAGCTTTCTTT
CDR3: CASSEGRTEAFF
size: .
D: .
V: TRBV11-2
J: TRBJ1-1

DNA: TGTGCCAGCAGCGACTTGTTAGGGGGGGCAGAGACCCAGTACTTC
CDR3: CASSDLLGGAETQYF
size: .
D: .
V: TRBV11-2
J: TRBJ2-5

DNA: TGTGCCAGCAGCTTAGATGTAGCCGGGGAGCTGTTTTTT
CDR3: CASSLDVAGELFF
size: .
D: .
V: TRBV7-9
J: TRBJ2-2

DNA: TGTGCCAGCAGTGAAGGGAGTTCAACTAATGAAAAACTGTTTTTT
CDR3: CASSEGSSTNEKLFF
size: .
D: .
V: TRBV25-1
J: TRBJ1-4

DNA: TGTGCCACCAGCAGAGATCACGTAACAGTCGATATGAACACTGAAGCTTTCTTT
CDR3: CATSRDHVTVDMNTEAFF
size: .
D: .
V: TRBV15
J: TRBJ1-1

DNA: TGTGCCAGCAGCGTAGGAGGATGGGAGACCCAGTACTTC
CDR3: CASSVGGWETQYF
size: .
D: .
V: TRBV9
J: TRBJ2-5

DNA: TGTGCCAGCAGCTTAGGTAGCGGGGGTAACAATGAGCAGTTCTTC
CDR3: CASSLGSGGNNEQFF
size: once
D: TRBD2
V: TRBV7-2
J: TRBJ2-1

DNA: TGTGCCAGCAGCTTGGCCGAGAGGGAAGAGACCCAGTACTTC
CDR3: CASSLAEREETQYF
size: .
D: .
V: TRBV5-4
J: TRBJ2-5

DNA: TGTGCCAGCAGTTTATTAGGGGGCAGAGAGACCCAGTACTTC
CDR3: CASSLLGGRETQYF
size: .
D: TRBD1
V: TRBV28
J: TRBJ2-5

DNA: TGTGCCAGCAGCGTAGTAGCGCCGAACACTGAAGCTTTCTTT
CDR3: CASSVVAPNTEAFF
size: .
D: .
V: TRBV9
J: TRBJ1-1

DNA: TGTGCTAGCAGCCCCCCCGGACTAGCGACGGAGACCCAGTACTTC
CDR3: CASSPPGLATETQYF
size: .
D: TRBD2
V: TRBV7-7
J: TRBJ2-5

DNA: TGTGCCGCGGGGTTGGCCGGGGAGCTGTTTTTT
CDR3: CAAGLAGELFF
size: .
D: .
V: TRBV12-3/TRBV12-4
J: TRBJ2-2

DNA: TGTGCCAGCAGCTTAGCTAGAAACTCTGGAAACACCATATATTTT
CDR3: CASSLARNSGNTIYF
size: .
D: .
V: TRBV7-2
J: TRBJ1-3

DNA: TGTGCCACCGAAAGCGGACAGTTGGGGTTGTGGGCCCAGCATTTT
CDR3: CATESGQLGLWAQHF
size: .
D: .
V: TRBV19
J: TRBJ1-5

DNA: TGTGCCAGCAGTCTTCAGGGTACTAATGAAAAACTGTTTTTT
CDR3: CASSLQGTNEKLFF
size: .
D: .
V: TRBV2
J: TRBJ1-4

DNA: TGTGCCAGTAGTATCAAGTGGCAGAACACCGGGGAGCTGTTTTTT
CDR3: CASSIKWQNTGELFF
size: few
D: .
V: TRBV19
J: TRBJ2-2

DNA: TGTGCCAGCAGCTTTTATGGCTACACCTTC
CDR3: CASSFYGYTF
size: few
D: .
V: TRBV25-1
J: TRBJ1-2

DNA: TGTGCCAGCACCCCGGGTTCTGTGGTCGGAAGCACTGAAGCTTTCTTT
CDR3: CASTPGSVVGSTEAFF
size: once
D: .
V: TRBV7-2
J: TRBJ1-1

DNA: TGTGCCAGCAGCTTGCGGGGGCTCCGCACAGATACGCAGTATTTT
CDR3: CASSLRGLRTDTQYF
size: .
D: .
V: TRBV7-2
J: TRBJ2-3

DNA: TGTGCCAGTAGTCGGGGTGGTTCTGGGGCCAACGTCCTGACTTTC
CDR3: CASSRGGSGANVLTF
size: once
D: .
V: TRBV19
J: TRBJ2-6

DNA: TGTGCCAGCAGCGTAGACAGCCAAGAGACCCAGTACTTC
CDR3: CASSVDSQETQYF
size: .
D: .
V: TRBV9
J: TRBJ2-5

DNA: TGTGCCAGCAGCCCTAGCGGGGGAGGTCGTGAGACCCAGTACTTC
CDR3: CASSPSGGGRETQYF
size: .
D: TRBD2
V: TRBV27
J: TRBJ2-5

DNA: TGTGCCAGCAGTAGGGACAGGGTGGACAATGAGCAGTTCTTC
CDR3: CASSRDRVDNEQFF
size: .
D: TRBD1
V: TRBV9
J: TRBJ2-1

DNA: TGTGCCAGCAGTTTAGGGGCTGGGCAACTGTTTTTT
CDR3: CASSLGAGQLFF
size: .
D: .
V: TRBV12-3/TRBV12-4
J: TRBJ1-4

DNA: TGTGCCAGTAGTATAGATCGACCCGGACAGGGGCGTGGTAATGAGCAGTTCTTC
CDR3: CASSIDRPGQGRGNEQFF
size: .
D: TRBD1
V: TRBV19
J: TRBJ2-1

DNA: TGTGCCAGCAGCATAAAGAGGAACAGGGGGGGGACAGATACGCAGTATTTT
CDR3: CASSIKRNRGGTDTQYF
size: .
D: .
V: TRBV7-2
J: TRBJ2-3

DNA: TGTGCCAGCAGTAGCGGGGGAACCTACGAGCAGTACTTC
CDR3: CASSSGGTYEQYF
size: .
D: TRBD2
V: TRBV27
J: TRBJ2-7

DNA: TGTGCCAGCATGAGGGAGGGAATCCCCTACGAGCAGTACTTC
CDR3: CASMREGIPYEQYF
size: few
D: TRBD2
V: TRBV6-5
J: TRBJ2-7

DNA: TGCGCCAGCGGAACTAGCGGGGTAGATACGCAGTATTTT
CDR3: CASGTSGVDTQYF
size: .
D: TRBD2
V: TRBV5-1
J: TRBJ2-3

DNA: TGTGCCAGCAGCCATAGTGTCTCTGGAAACACCATATATTTT
CDR3: CASSHSVSGNTIYF
size: .
D: .
V: TRBV7-9
J: TRBJ1-3

DNA: TGTGCCAGCAGCCGATATGGGGTGCTGGCGGGGGAAAAAGAGACCCAGTACTTC
CDR3: CASSRYGVLAGEKETQYF
size: once
D: TRBD2
V: TRBV11-2
J: TRBJ2-5

DNA: TGTGCCAGCAGTGTACACGGGACAGGGGAAGCTAACTATGGCTACACCTTC
CDR3: CASSVHGTGEANYGYTF
size: .
D: TRBD1
V: TRBV25-1
J: TRBJ1-2

DNA: TGTGCCAGCACCCTGATTAGCGGGGGTGTTGAGCAGTACTTC
CDR3: CASTLISGGVEQYF
size: .
D: TRBD2
V: TRBV6-5
J: TRBJ2-7

DNA: TGTGCCAGCTCACCAATAGGGAGCGTCACTGAAGCTTTCTTT
CDR3: CASSPIGSVTEAFF
size: .
D: .
V: TRBV18
J: TRBJ1-1

DNA: TGTGCCAGCAGCCCCAGGACTAGCGCAAATGAGCAGTTCTTC
CDR3: CASSPRTSANEQFF
size: once
D: TRBD2
V: TRBV9
J: TRBJ2-1

DNA: TGCGCCAGCAGCCCACGACAGGGGAGGAACACTGAAGCTTTCTTT
CDR3: CASSPRQGRNTEAFF
size: .
D: TRBD1
V: TRBV4-1
J: TRBJ1-1

DNA: TGTGCCAGCAGCAAAGGTCGCGGTTTGAAGAAGAACACTGAAGCTTTCTTT
CDR3: CASSKGRGLKKNTEAFF
size: .
D: .
V: TRBV21-1
J: TRBJ1-1

DNA: TGTGCCAGCAGTCCGACAGGGGAAGGCTACACCTTC
CDR3: CASSPTGEGYTF
size: .
D: TRBD1
V: TRBV12-3/TRBV12-4
J: TRBJ1-2

DNA: TGTGCCAGCCCCAGGGACTTCACAGATACGCAGTATTTT
CDR3: CASPRDFTDTQYF
size: .
D: .
V: TRBV19
J: TRBJ2-3